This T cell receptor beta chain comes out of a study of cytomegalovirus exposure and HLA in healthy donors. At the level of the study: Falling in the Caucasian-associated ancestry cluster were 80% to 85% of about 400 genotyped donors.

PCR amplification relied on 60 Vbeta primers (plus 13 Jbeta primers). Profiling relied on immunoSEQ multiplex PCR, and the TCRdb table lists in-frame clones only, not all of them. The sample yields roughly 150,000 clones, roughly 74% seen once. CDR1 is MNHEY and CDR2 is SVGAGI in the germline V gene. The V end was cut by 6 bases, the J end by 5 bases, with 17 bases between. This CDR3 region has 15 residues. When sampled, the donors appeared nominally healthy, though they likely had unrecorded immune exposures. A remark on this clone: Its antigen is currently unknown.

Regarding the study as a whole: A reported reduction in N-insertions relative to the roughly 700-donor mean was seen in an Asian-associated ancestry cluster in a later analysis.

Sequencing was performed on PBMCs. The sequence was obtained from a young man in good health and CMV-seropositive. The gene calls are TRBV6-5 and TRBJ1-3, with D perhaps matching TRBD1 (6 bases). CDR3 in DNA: TGTGCCAGCAGCTCCGCCCGGGGGGCGAGAAACACCATATATTTT. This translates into CASSSARGARNTIYF.